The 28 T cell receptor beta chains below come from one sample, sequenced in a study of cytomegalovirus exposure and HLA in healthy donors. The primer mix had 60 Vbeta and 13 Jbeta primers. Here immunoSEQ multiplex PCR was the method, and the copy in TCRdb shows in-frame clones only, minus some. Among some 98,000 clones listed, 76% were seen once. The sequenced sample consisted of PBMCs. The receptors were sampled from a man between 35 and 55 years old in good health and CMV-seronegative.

This chain's CDR3 is CASRQQGQKKTQYF. The CDR3 nucleotides are TGCGCCAGCAGGCAACAGGGGCAAAAAAAGACCCAGTACTTC. This rearrangement joins TRBV10-2 to TRBJ2-5; 7 bases are shared with TRBD1. The CDR3 is 14 amino acids. Germline V lookup: CDR1 WSHSY, CDR2 SAAADI. Germline trimming cut 6 bases from V and 6 bases from J; bases unmatched to any gene: 10.

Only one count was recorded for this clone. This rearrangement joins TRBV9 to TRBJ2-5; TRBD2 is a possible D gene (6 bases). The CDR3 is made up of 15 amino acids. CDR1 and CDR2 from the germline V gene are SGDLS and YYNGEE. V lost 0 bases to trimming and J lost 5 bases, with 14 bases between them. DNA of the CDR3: TGTGCCAGCAGCGTAGTTGCGGGGCTTCGGGAGACCCAGTACTTC. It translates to CASSVVAGLRETQYF.

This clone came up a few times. DNA of the CDR3: TGTGCCAGCAGCGTAGGAGGGTTTGGGGGGACCTCCTACGAGCAGTACTTC. Residues: CASSVGGFGGTSYEQYF. This chain links TRBV9 with TRBJ2-7; D is perhaps TRBD2 (6 bases). Germline V gene lookup returns CDR1 SGDLS and CDR2 YYNGEE. V was trimmed by 0 bases and J by 0 bases, leaving 16 bases between them. This CDR3 has 17 residues.

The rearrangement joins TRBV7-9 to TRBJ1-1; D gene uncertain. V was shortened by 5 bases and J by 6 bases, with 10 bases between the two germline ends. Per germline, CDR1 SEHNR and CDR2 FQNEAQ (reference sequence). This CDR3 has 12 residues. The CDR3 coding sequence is TGTGCCAGCAGCCGGGAAAGGTCTGAAGCTTTCTTT. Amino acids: CASSRERSEAFF.

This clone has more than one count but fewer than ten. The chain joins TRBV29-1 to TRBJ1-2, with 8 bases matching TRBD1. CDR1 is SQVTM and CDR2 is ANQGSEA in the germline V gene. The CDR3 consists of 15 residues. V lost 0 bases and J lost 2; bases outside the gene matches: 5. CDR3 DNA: TGCAGCGTTGAAGAGCGGACAGGGAACAACTATGGCTACACCTTC. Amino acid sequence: CSVEERTGNNYGYTF.

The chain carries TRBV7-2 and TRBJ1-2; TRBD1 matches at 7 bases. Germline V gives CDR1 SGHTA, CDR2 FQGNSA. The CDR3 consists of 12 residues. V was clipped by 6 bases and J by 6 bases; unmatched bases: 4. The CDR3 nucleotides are TGTGCCAGCAGGACAGGGTCTGATGGCTACACCTTC. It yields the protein CASRTGSDGYTF.

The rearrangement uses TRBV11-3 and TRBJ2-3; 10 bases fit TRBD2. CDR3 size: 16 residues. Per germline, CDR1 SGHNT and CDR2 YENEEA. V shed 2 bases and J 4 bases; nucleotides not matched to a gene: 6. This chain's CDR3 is CASSLSGLAGADTQYF. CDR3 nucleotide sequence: TGTGCCAGCAGCTTAAGTGGGCTAGCGGGGGCAGATACGCAGTATTTT.

The CDR3 region has the DNA TGTGCCAGCAGAAGACAGGGGTTACGTACAGATACGCAGTATTTT. Amino acids: CASRRQGLRTDTQYF. The chain couples TRBV2 to TRBJ2-3; 8 positions agree with TRBD1. Trimming at V came to 6 bases and at J to 3 bases, leaving 8 bases not matched to a gene. CDR1 SNHLY and CDR2 FYNNEI come from the germline V gene. The CDR3 has 15 residues.

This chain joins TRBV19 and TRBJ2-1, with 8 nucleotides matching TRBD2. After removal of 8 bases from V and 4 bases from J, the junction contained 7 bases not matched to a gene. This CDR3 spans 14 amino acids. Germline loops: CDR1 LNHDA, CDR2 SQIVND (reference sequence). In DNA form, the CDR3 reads TGTGCCAGTCACCCGGGGGGGCAGTACAATGAGCAGTTCTTC. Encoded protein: CASHPGGQYNEQFF.

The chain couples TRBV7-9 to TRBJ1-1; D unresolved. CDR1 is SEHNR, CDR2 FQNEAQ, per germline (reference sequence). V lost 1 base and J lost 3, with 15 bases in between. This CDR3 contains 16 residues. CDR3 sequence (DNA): TGTGCCAGCAGCTTAGAGTTTGGCAGGCTGGACACTGAAGCTTTCTTT. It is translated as CASSLEFGRLDTEAFF.

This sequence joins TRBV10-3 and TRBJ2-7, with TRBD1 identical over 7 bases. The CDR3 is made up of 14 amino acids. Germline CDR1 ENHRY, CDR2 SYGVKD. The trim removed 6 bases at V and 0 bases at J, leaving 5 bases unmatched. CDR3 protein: CAIRPGDSSYEQYF. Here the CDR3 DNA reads TGTGCCATCAGGCCAGGGGACAGCTCCTACGAGCAGTACTTC.

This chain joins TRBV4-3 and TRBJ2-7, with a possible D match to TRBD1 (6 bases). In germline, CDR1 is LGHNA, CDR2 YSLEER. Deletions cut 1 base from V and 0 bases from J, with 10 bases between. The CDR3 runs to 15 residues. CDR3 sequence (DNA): TGCGCCAGCAGCCAAGTCTTGGACAGCTCCTACGAGCAGTACTTC. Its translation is CASSQVLDSSYEQYF.

The CDR3 coding sequence is TGTGCCAGCAGCTCCCAGTGGGCAGATGTCTATGGCTACACCTTC. Encoded protein: CASSSQWADVYGYTF. The chain recombines TRBV7-2 with TRBJ1-2; no clear D. Trimming took 4 bases from V and 4 from J, leaving 16 bases between them. CDR1 is SGHTA and CDR2 is FQGNSA in the germline V gene. The CDR3 is 15 residues long.

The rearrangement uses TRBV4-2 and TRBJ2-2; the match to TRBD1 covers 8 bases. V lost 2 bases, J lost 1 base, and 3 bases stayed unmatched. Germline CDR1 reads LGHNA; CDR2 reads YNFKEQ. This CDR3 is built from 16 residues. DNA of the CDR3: TGTGCCAGCAGCCAAACCAGGGGGCTGAACACCGGGGAGCTGTTTTTT. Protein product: CASSQTRGLNTGELFF.

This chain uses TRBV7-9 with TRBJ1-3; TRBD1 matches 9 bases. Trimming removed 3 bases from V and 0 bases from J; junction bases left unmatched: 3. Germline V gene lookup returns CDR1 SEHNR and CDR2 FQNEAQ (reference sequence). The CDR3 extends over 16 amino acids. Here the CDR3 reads CASSFGTGSSGNTIYF. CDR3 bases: TGTGCCAGCAGCTTCGGGACAGGGAGCTCTGGAAACACCATATATTTT.

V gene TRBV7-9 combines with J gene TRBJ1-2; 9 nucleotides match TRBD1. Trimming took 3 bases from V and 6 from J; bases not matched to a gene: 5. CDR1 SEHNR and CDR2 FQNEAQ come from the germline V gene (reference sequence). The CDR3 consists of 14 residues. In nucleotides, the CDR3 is TGTGCCAGCAGCTTGCCGGGACAGGGACATGGCTACACCTTC. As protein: CASSLPGQGHGYTF.

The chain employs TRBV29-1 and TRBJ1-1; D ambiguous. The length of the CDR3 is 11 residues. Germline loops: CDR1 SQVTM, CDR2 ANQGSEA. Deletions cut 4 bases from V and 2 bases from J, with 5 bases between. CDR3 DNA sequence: TGCAGCGTTGGACATAACACTGAAGCTTTCTTT. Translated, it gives CSVGHNTEAFF. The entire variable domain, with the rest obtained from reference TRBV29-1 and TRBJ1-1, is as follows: SAVISQKPSRDICQRGTSLTIQCQVDSQVTMMFWYRQQPGQSLTLIATANQGSEATYESGFVIDKFPISRPNLTFSTLTVSNMSPEDSSIYLCSVGHNTEAFFGQGTRLTVV.

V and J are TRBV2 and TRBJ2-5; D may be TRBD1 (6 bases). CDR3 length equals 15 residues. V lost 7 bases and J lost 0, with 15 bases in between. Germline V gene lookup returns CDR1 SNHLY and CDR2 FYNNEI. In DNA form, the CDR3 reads TGTGCCAGCACCCAAGGACAGATGTACCAAGAGACCCAGTACTTC. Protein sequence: CASTQGQMYQETQYF.

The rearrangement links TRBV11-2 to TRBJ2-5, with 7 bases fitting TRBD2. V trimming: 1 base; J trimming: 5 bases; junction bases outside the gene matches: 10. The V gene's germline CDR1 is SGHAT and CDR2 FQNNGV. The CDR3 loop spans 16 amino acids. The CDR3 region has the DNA TGTGCCAGCAGCTTAGTCCGGGGGGTTCGAGGGGAGACCCAGTACTTC. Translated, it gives CASSLVRGVRGETQYF.

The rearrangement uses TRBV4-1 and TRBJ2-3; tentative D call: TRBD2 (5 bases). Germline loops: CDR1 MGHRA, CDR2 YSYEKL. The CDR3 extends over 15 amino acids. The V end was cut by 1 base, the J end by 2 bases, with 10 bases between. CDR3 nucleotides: TGCGCCAGCAGCCAAGTCCCAGCGGCCACAGATACGCAGTATTTT. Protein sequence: CASSQVPAATDTQYF.

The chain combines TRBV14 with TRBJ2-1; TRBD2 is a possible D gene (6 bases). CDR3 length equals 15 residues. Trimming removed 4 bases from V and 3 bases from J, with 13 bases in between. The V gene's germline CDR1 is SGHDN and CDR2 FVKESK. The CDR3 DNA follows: TGTGCCAGCAGCCGTTGGGGGGACTTCTACAATGAGCAGTTCTTC. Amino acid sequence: CASSRWGDFYNEQFF.

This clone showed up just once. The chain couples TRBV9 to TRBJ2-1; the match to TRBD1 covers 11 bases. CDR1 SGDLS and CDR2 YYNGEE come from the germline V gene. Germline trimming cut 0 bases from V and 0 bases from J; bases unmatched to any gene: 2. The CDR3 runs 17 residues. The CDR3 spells CASSVAGTGGSYNEQFF. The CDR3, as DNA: TGTGCCAGCAGCGTAGCCGGGACAGGGGGCTCCTACAATGAGCAGTTCTTC.

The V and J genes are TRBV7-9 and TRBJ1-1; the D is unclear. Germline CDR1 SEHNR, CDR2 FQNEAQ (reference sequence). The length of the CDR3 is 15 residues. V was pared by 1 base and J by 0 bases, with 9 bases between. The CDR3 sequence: CASSLDARVNTEAFF. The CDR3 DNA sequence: TGTGCCAGCAGCTTAGATGCACGGGTGAACACTGAAGCTTTCTTT.

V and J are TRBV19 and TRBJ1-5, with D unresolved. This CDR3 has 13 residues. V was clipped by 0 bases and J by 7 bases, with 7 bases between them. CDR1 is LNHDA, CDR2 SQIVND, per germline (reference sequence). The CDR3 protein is CASSIEGGQPQHF. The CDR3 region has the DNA TGTGCCAGTAGTATAGAGGGAGGCCAGCCCCAGCATTTT.

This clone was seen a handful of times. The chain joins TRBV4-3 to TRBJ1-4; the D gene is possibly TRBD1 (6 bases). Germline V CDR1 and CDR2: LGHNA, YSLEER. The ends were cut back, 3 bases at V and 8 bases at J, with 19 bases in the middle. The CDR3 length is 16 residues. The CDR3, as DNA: TGCGCCAGCAGCCAGGAAGTTCAGGGGTATTTCGAAAAACTGTTTTTT. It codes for CASSQEVQGYFEKLFF.

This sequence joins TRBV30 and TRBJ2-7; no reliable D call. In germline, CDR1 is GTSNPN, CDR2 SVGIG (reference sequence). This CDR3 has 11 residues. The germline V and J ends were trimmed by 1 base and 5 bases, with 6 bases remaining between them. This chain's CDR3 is CAWSDGHEQYF. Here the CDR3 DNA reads TGTGCCTGGAGTGATGGGCACGAGCAGTACTTC.

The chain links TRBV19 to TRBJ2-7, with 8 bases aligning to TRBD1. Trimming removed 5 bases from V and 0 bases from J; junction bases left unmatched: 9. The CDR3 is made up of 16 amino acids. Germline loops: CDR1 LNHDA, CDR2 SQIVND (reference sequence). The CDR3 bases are TGTGCCAGTAGTCCCCAAGGACAGGGTGGCTCCTACGAGCAGTACTTC. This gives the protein CASSPQGQGGSYEQYF.

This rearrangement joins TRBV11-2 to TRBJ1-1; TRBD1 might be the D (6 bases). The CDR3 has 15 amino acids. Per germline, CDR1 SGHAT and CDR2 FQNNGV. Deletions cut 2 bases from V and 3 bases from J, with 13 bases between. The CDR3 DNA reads TGTGCCAGCAGCTTACTAGGGGGTGAGGACACTGAAGCTTTCTTT. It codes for CASSLLGGEDTEAFF.